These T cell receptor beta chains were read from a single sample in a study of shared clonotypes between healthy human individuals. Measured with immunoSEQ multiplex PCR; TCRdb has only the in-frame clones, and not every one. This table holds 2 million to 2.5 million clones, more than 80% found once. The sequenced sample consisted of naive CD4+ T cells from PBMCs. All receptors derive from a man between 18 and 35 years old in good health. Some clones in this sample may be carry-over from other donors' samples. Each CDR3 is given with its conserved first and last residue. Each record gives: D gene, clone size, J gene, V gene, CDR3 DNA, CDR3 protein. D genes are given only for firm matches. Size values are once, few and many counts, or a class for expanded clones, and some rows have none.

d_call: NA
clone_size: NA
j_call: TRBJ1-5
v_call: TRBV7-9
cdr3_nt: TGTGCCAGCAGCATTGACACTAGCAATCAGCCCCAGCATTTT
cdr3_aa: CASSIDTSNQPQHF

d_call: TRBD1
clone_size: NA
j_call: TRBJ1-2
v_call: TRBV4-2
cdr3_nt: TGTGCCAGCAGCCAAGTACAGGGGGTAAACTATGGCTACACCTTC
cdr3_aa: CASSQVQGVNYGYTF

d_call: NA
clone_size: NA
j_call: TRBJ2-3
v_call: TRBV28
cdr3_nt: TGTGCCAGCAGTTGGGTTTGGGGATCTAGCACAGATACGCAGTATTTT
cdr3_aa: CASSWVWGSSTDTQYF

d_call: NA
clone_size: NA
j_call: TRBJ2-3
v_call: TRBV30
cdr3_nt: TGTGCCTGGACCACCCGGGACACAGATACGCAGTATTTT
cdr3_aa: CAWTTRDTDTQYF

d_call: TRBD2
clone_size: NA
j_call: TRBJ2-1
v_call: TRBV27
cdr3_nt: TGTGCCAGCAGTTTAACAACGGGAGGGCCAGGCAATGAGCAGTTCTTC
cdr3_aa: CASSLTTGGPGNEQFF

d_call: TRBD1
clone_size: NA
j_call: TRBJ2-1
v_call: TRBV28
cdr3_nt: TGTGCCAGCAGAGGTCAGGGGGCCTACAATGAGCAGTTCTTC
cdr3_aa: CASRGQGAYNEQFF

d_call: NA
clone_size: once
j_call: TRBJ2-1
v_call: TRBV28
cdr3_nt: TGTGCCAGCACTCCTCCCCCGACTAGGTCCAATGAGCAGTTCTTC
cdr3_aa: CASTPPPTRSNEQFF

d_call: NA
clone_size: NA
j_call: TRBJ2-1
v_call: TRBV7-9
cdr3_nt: TGTGCCAGCAGCTTAGCGCTGGGGATACCTGCCTACAATGAGCAGTTCTTC
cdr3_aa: CASSLALGIPAYNEQFF

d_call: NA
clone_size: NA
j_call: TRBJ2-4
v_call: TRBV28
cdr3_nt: TGTGCCAGCAGTTTACCAACCCTAGCCAAAAACATTCAGTACTTC
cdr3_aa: CASSLPTLAKNIQYF

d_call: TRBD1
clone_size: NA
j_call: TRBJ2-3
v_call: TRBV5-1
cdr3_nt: TGCGCCAGCAGCCCGCGGGTGGGGGACAGTGATACGCAGTATTTT
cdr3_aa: CASSPRVGDSDTQYF

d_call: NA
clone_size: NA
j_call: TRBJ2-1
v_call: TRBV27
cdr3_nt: TGTGCCAGCAGTCCCCGGACCATCCGCCCGGTATACAATGAGCAGTTCTTC
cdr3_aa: CASSPRTIRPVYNEQFF

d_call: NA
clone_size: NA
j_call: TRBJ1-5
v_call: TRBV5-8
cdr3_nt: TGTGCCAGCAGCTTGGAGTGGGGTCGTAGCAATCAGCCCCAGCATTTT
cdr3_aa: CASSLEWGRSNQPQHF

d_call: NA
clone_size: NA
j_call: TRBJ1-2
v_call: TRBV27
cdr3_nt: TGTGCCAGCAGTTCCAACAGGGACCGCTATGGCTACACCTTC
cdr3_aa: CASSSNRDRYGYTF

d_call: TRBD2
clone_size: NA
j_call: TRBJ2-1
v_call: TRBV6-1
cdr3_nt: TGTGCCAGCAGTGAGACACTAGCGGGAGAGGGTGAGCAGTTCTTC
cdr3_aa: CASSETLAGEGEQFF

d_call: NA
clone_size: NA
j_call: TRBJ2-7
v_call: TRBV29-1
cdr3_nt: TGCAGCGTTGGCGGGACAAACTACGAGCAGTACTTC
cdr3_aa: CSVGGTNYEQYF

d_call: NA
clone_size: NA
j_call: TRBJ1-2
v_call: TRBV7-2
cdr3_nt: TGTGCCAGCAGCCCGGACAGCAACTATGGCTACACCTTC
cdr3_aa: CASSPDSNYGYTF

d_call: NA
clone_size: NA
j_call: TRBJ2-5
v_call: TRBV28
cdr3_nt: TGTGCCAGCAGCCACAAACTTGCCAGAAAAGAGACCCAGTACTTC
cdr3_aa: CASSHKLARKETQYF

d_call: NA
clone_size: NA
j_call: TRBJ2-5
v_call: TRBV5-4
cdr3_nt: TGTGCCAGCAGCGGCCCGGACAGCTTAACAGAGACCCAGTACTTC
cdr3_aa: CASSGPDSLTETQYF

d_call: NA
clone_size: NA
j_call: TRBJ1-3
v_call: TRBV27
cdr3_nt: TGTGCCAGCAGGACTATAGCGGGGGGCGCCAACACCATATATTTT
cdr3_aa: CASRTIAGGANTIYF

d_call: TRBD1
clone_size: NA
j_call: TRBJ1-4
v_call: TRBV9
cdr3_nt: TGTGCCAGCAGCGTCGGGACAGGGGTGCACGAAAAACTGTTTTTT
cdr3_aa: CASSVGTGVHEKLFF

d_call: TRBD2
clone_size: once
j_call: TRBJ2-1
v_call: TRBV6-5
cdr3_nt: TGTGCCAGCAGGACAGCGGGATCCCCCTACAATGAGCAGTTCTTC
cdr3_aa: CASRTAGSPYNEQFF

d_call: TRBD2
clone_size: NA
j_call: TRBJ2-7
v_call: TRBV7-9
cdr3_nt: TGTGCCAGCAGCTTAGAGTATGGAGCGGGAGAGGGAGATGACGAGCAGTACTTC
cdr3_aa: CASSLEYGAGEGDDEQYF

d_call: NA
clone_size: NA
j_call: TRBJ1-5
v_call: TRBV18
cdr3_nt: TGTGCCAGCTCACCACTCCACGCGGGTCAGCCCCAGCATTTT
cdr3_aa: CASSPLHAGQPQHF

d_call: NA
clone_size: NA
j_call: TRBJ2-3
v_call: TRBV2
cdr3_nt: TGTGCCAGCAGTGTTGGTGGGTACGGGCCAGATACGCAGTATTTT
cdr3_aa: CASSVGGYGPDTQYF

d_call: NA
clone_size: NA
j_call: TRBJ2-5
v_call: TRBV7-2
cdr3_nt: TGTGCCAGCAGCCGAATCGGGCCCCAAGAGACCCAGTACTTC
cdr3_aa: CASSRIGPQETQYF

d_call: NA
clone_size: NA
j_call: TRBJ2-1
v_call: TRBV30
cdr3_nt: TGTGCCTGGAGCAAGACAATTAGCTCCGAGCAGTTCTTC
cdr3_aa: CAWSKTISSEQFF

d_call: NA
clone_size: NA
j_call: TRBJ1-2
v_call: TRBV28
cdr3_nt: TGTGCCAGCAGTACCACAGGCGGGCGCAAGATCCATGGCTACACCTTC
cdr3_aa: CASSTTGGRKIHGYTF

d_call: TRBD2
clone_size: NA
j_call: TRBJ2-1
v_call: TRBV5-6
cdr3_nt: TGTGCCAGCAGCTTGGTATCTAGCGGGCCCAATGAGCAGTTCTTC
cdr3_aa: CASSLVSSGPNEQFF

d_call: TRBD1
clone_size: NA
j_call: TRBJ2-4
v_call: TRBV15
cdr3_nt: TGTGCCACCAGCAGACCAACAGGGGACATTCAGTACTTC
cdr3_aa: CATSRPTGDIQYF

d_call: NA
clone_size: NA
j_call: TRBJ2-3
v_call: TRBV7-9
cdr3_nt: TGTGCCAGCAGCTTAAACCAAGATACGCAGTATTTT
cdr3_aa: CASSLNQDTQYF

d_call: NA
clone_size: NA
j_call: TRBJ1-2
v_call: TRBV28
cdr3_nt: TGTGCCAGCAGCATACCAGCTAACTATGGCTACACCTTC
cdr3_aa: CASSIPANYGYTF

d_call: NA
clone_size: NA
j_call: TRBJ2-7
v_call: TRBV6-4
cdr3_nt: TGTGCCAGCAACGGGCTTAAAGTCACATACGAGCAGTACTTC
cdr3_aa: CASNGLKVTYEQYF

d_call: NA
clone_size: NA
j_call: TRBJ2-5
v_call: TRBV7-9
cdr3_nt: TGTGCCAGCAGCCCCACAATCACCAGGGAGACCCAGTACTTC
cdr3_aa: CASSPTITRETQYF

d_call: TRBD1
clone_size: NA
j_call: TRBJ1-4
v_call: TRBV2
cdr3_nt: TGTGCCAGCATCCGCACGGGACAGGGGTCCACGGACCGTTTTAATGAAAAACTGTTTTTT
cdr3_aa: CASIRTGQGSTDRFNEKLFF

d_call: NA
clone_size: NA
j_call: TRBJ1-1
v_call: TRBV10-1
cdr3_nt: TGCGCCAGCAGAGATGATGGGGGCCGGGAGAACACTGAAGCTTTCTTT
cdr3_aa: CASRDDGGRENTEAFF

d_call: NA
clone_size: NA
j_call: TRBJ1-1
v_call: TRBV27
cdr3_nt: NA
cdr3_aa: CASSTSDSGIYEAFF

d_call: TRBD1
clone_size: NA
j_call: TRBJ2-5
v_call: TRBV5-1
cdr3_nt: TGCGCCAGCAGCTTGTCGTTAGGGACAGGGCAAGAGACCCAGTACTTC
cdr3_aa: CASSLSLGTGQETQYF

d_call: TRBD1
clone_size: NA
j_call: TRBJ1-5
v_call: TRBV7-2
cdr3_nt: TGTGCCAGCAGCTCTCGTGTGGGACAGGGAGTGCCCCAGCATTTT
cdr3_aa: CASSSRVGQGVPQHF

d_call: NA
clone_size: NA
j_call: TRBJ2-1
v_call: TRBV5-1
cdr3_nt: TGCGCCAGCAGCTTGGATCCAGGGGGGAATGAGCAGTTCTTC
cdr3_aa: CASSLDPGGNEQFF

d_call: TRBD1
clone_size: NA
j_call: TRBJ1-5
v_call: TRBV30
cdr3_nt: TGTGCCTGGAGTATGGGACAGGGAGGCAATCAGCCCCAGCATTTT
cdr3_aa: CAWSMGQGGNQPQHF

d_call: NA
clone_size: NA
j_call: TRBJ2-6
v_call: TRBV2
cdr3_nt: TGTGCCAGCATTCAGGGGCTTGGGGCCAACGTCCTGACTTTC
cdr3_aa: CASIQGLGANVLTF

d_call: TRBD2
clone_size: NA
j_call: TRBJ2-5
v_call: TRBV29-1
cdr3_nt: TGCAGCGTTGAAGATCTACGGACTAGCGATATATGGGAGACCCAGTACTTC
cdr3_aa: CSVEDLRTSDIWETQYF

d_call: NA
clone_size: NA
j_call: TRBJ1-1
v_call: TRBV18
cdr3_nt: TGTGCCAGCTCACCCCGGCATGGCCAGGACACTGAAGCTTTCTTT
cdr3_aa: CASSPRHGQDTEAFF

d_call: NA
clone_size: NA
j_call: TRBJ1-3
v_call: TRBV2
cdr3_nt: TGTGCCAGCAGTGGGGTATCTGGAAACACCATATATTTT
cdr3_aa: CASSGVSGNTIYF

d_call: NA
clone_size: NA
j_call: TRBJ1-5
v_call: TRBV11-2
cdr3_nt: TGTGCCAGCAGCCTAACGCGGGGGACGGGCAATCAGCCCCAGCATTTT
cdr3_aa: CASSLTRGTGNQPQHF

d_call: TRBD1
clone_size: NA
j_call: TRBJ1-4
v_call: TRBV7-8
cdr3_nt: TGTGCCAGCAGCTTGACAGGGGCATGGGATGAAAAACTGTTTTTT
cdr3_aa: CASSLTGAWDEKLFF